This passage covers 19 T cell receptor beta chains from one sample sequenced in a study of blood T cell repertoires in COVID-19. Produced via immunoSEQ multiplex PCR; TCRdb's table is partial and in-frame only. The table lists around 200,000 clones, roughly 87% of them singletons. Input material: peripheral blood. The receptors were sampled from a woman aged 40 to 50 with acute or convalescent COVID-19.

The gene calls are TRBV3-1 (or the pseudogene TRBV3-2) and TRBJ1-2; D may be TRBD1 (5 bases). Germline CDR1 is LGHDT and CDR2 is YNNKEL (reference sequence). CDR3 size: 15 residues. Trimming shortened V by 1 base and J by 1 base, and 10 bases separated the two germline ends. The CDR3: CASSQGRGFNYGYTF. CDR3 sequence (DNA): TGTGCCAGCAGCCAAGGGAGGGGTTTTAACTATGGCTACACCTTC.

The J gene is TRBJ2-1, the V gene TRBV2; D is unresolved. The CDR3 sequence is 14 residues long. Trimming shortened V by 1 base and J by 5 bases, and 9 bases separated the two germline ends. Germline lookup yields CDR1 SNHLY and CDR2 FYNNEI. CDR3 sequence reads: CASSEVVSDNEQFF. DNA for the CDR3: TGTGCCAGCAGTGAAGTCGTTTCTGACAATGAGCAGTTCTTC.

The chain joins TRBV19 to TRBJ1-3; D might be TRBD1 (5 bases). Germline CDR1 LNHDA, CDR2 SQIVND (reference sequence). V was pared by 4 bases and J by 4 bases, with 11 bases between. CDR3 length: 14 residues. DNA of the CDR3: TGTGCCAGTAGTACCCAGGGTCCAGGAAACACCATATATTTT. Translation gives CASSTQGPGNTIYF.

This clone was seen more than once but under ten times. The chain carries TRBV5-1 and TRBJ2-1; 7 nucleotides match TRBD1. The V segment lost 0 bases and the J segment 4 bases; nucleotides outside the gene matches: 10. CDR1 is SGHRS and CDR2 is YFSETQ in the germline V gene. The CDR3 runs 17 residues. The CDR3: CASSLVRPGTVYNEQFF. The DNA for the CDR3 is TGCGCCAGCAGCTTGGTCCGACCCGGGACAGTGTACAATGAGCAGTTCTTC. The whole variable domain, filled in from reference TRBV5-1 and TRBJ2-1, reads KAGVTQTPRYLIKTRGQQVTLSCSPISGHRSVSWYQQTPGQGLQFLFEYFSETQRNKGNFPGRFSGRQFSNSRSEMNVSTLELGDSALYLCASSLVRPGTVYNEQFFGPGTRLTVL.

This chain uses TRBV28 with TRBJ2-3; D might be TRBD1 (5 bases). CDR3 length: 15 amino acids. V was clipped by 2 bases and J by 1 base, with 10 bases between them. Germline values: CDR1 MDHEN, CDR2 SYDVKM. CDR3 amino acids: CASSLVQGGTDTQYF. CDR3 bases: TGTGCCAGCAGTTTAGTCCAGGGCGGCACAGATACGCAGTATTTT. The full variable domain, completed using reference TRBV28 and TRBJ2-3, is DVKVTQSSRYLVKRTGEKVFLECVQDMDHENMFWYRQDPGLGLRLIYFSYDVKMKEKGDIPEGYSVSREKKERFSLILESASTNQTSMYLCASSLVQGGTDTQYFGPGTRLTVL.

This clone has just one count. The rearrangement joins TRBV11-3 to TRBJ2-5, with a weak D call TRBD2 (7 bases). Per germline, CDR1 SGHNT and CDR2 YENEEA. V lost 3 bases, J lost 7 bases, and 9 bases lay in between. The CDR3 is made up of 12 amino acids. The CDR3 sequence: CASSLGGLTQYF. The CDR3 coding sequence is TGTGCCAGCAGCTTGGGGGGGCTGACCCAGTACTTC.

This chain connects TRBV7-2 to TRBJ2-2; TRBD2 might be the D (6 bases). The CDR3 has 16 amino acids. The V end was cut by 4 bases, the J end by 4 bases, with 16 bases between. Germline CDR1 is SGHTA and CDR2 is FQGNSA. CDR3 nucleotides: TGTGCCAGCAGCTCCTACCTTAGCGGACTCACCGGGGAGCTGTTTTTT. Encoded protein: CASSSYLSGLTGELFF.

The CDR3 is CASSYRRGASTGELFF. In DNA form, the CDR3 reads TGTGCCAGCAGCTACCGCCGGGGGGCAAGCACCGGGGAGCTGTTTTTT. The chain links TRBV11-2 to TRBJ2-2, with a tentative D call TRBD2 (7 bases). Trimming took off 4 bases at V and 4 bases at J, with 16 bases between the two ends. Germline V gene sequence: CDR1 SGHAT, CDR2 FQNNGV. The CDR3 sequence is 16 residues long.

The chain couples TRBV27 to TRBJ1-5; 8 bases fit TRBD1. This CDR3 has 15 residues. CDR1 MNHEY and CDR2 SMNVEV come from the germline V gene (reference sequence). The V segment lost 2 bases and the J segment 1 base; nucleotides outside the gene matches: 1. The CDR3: CASSLGTGSNQPQHF. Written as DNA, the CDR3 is TGTGCCAGCAGTTTAGGGACAGGAAGCAATCAGCCCCAGCATTTT.

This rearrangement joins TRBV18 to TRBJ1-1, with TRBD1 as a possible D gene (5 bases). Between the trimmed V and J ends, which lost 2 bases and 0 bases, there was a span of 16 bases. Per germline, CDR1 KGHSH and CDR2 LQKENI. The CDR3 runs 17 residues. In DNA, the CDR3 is TGTGCCAGCTCACCATCGCAGGGTATCACGATGAACACTGAAGCTTTCTTT. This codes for CASSPSQGITMNTEAFF.

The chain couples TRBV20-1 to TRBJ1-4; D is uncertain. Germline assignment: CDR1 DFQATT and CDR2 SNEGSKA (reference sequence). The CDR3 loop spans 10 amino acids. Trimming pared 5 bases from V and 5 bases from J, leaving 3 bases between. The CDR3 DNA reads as TGCAGTGCTCAAAATGAAAAACTGTTTTTT. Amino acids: CSAQNEKLFF.

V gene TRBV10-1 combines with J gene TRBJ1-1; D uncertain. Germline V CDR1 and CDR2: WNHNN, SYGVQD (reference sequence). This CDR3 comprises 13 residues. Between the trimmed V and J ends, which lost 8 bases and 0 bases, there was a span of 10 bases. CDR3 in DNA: TGCGCCAGCTCTTACAGAATGAACACTGAAGCTTTCTTT. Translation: CASSYRMNTEAFF.

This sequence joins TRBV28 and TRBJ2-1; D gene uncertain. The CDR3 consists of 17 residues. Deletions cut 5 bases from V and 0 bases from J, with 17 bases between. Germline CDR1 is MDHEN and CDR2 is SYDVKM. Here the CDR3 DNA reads TGTGCCAGCAGTCGCGATATTAGACTCAGCTCCTACAATGAGCAGTTCTTC. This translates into CASSRDIRLSSYNEQFF.

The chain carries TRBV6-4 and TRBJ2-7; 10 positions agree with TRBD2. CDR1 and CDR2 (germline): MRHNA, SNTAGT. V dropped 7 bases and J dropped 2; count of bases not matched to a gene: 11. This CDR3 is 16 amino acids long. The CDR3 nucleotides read TGTGCCAGCAAGGAAGCGACTAGCGGGTTACCCTACGAGCAGTACTTC. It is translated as CASKEATSGLPYEQYF.

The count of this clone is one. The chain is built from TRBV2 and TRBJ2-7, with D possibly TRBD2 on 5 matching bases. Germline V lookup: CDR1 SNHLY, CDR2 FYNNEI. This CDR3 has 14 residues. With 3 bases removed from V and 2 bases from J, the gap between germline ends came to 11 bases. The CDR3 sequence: CASSDSGSTYEQYF. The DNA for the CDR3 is TGTGCCAGCAGTGACTCGGGATCGACCTACGAGCAGTACTTC. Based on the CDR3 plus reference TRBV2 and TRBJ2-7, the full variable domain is EPEVTQTPSHQVTQMGQEVILRCVPISNHLYFYWYRQILGQKVEFLVSFYNNEISEKSEIFDDQFSVERPDGSNFTLKIRSTKLEDSAMYFCASSDSGSTYEQYFGPGTRLTVT.

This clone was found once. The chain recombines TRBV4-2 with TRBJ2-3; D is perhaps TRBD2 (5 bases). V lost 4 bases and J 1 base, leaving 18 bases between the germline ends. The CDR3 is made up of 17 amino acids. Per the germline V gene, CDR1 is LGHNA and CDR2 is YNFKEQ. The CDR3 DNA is TGTGCCAGCAGCCGCCGTGGCGGGTTGAGGGGCACAGATACGCAGTATTTT. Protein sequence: CASSRRGGLRGTDTQYF.

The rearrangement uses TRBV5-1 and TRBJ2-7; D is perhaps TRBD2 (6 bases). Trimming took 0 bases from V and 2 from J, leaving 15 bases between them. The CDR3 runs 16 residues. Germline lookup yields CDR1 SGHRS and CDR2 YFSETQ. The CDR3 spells CASSLVSGSDTYEQYF. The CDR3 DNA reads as TGCGCCAGCAGCTTGGTATCCGGGAGTGACACCTACGAGCAGTACTTC. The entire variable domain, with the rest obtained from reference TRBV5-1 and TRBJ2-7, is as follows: KAGVTQTPRYLIKTRGQQVTLSCSPISGHRSVSWYQQTPGQGLQFLFEYFSETQRNKGNFPGRFSGRQFSNSRSEMNVSTLELGDSALYLCASSLVSGSDTYEQYFGPGTRLTVT.

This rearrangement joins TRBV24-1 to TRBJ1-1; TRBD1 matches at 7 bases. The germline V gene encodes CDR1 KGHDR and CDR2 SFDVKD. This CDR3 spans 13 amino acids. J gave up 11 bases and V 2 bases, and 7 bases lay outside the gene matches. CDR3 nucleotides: TGTGCCACCAGTGATTCCAGGGGGTACGGGGCTTTCTTT. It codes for CATSDSRGYGAFF.

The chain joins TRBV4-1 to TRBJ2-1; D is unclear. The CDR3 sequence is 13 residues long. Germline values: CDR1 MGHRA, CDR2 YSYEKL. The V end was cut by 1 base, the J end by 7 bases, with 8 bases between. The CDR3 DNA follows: TGCGCCAGCAGCCAAGGTTCTTATAATGAGCAGTTCTTC. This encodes CASSQGSYNEQFF.